This entry features one T cell receptor (beta chain) sequence. The record originates from a study of blood T cell repertoires in COVID-19. Original data processing: Estimation of nucleated cell counts was performed using reference gene primer amplification. The protocol was immunoSEQ multiplex PCR, while the TCRdb copy is restricted to in-frame clones and leaves out a portion. That table furnishes V, J and clone size, whereas the DNA furnished D and trimming. In the table there are 200,000 to 250,000 clones, roughly 80% of which are singletons. Germline V lookup: CDR1 MNHEY, CDR2 SVGAGI. With 0 bases clipped from V and 8 bases from J, the junction kept 8 bases outside the gene matches. The CDR3 is 16 residues long.

This chain connects TRBV6-5 to TRBJ1-4, with TRBD1 matching over 8 bases. The sequenced material came from peripheral blood. The sequence was obtained from a woman younger than 35 with acute or convalescent COVID-19. The CDR3 spells CASSYSSGTGGEKLFF. The CDR3 DNA sequence: TGTGCCAGCAGTTACTCGAGTGGGACAGGAGGCGAAAAACTGTTTTTT.